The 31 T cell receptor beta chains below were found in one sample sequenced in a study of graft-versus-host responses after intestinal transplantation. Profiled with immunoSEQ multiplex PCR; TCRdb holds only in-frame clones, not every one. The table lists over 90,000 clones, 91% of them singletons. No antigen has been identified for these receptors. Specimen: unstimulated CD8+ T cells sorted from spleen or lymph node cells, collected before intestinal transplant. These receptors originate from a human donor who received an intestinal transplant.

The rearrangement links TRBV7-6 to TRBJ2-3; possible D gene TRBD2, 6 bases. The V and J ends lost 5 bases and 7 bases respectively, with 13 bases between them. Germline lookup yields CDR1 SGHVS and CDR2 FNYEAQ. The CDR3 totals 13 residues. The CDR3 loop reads CASSPWRENTQYF. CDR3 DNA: TGTGCCAGCAGCCCATGGCGGGAAAATACGCAGTATTTT.

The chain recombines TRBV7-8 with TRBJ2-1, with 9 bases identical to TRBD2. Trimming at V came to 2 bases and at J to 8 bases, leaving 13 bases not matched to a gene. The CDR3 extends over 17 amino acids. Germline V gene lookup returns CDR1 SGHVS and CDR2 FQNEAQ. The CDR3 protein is CASSLRLAGHSGDEQFF. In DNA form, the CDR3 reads TGTGCCAGCAGCTTACGTCTAGCGGGGCACTCCGGCGATGAGCAGTTCTTC.

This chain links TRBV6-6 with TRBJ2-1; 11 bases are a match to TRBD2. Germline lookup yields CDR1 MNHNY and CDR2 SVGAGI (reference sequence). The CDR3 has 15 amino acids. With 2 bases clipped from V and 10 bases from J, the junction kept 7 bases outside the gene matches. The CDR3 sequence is CASSYVLAGVDEQFF. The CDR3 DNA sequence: TGTGCCAGCAGTTACGTACTAGCGGGAGTTGACGAGCAGTTCTTC.

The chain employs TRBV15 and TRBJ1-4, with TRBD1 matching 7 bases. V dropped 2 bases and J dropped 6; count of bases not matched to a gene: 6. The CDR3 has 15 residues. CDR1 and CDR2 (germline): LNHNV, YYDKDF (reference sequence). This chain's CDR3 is CATSRLGQRDEKLFF. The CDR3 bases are TGTGCCACCAGCAGACTGGGACAGAGGGATGAAAAACTGTTTTTT. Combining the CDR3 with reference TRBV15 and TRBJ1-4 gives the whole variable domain DAMVIQNPRYQVTQFGKPVTLSCSQTLNHNVMYWYQQKSSQAPKLLFHYYDKDFNNEADTPDNFQSRRPNTSFCFLDIRSPGLGDTAMYLCATSRLGQRDEKLFFGSGTQLSVL.

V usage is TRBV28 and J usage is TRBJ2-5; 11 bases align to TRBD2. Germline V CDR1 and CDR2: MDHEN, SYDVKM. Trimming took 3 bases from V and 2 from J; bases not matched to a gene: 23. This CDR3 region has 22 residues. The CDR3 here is CASSFAATQGAPSGRRQETQYF. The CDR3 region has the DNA TGTGCCAGCAGTTTTGCTGCGACACAGGGGGCGCCTAGCGGGAGGAGGCAAGAGACCCAGTACTTC.

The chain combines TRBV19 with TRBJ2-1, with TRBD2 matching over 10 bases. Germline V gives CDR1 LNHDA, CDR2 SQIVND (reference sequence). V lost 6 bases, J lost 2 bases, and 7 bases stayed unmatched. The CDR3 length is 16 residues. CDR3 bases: TGTGCCAGTAGCGTATTTAGCGGGGGGACCTACAATGAGCAGTTCTTC. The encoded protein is CASSVFSGGTYNEQFF.

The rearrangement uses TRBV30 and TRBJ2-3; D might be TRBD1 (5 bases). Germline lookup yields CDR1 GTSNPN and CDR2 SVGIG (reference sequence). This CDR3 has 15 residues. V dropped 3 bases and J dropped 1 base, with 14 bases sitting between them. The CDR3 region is CAWSPTEIRTDTQYF. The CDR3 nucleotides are TGTGCCTGGAGCCCGACAGAGATACGCACAGATACGCAGTATTTT.

The CDR3 nucleotides are TGTGCCACCTCCCTCTACGAGCAGTACTTC. Its protein is CATSLYEQYF. The chain carries TRBV28 and TRBJ2-5; D is unclear. The end of the DNA is better explained by TRBJ2-7, so the J call may be wrong. Germline V gene data show CDR1 as MDHEN and CDR2 as SYDVKM. The CDR3 contains 10 residues.

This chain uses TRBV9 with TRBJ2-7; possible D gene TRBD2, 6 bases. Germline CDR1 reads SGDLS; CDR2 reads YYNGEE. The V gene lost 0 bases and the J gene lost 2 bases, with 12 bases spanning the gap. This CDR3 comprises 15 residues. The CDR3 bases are TGTGCCAGCAGCGTAGCGGAAGGCGGGGCCTACGAGCAGTACTTC. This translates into CASSVAEGGAYEQYF.

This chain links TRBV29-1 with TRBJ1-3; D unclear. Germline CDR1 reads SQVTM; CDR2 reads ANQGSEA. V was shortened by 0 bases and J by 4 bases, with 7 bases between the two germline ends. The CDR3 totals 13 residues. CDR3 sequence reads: CSVEDRGGNTIYF. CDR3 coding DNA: TGCAGCGTTGAAGATCGCGGCGGAAACACCATATATTTT.

The CDR3 loop reads CASSIDRGAGYGYTF. In DNA form, the CDR3 reads TGTGCCAGTAGTATAGATCGGGGGGCAGGATATGGCTACACCTTC. V gene TRBV19 combines with J gene TRBJ1-2, with D tentatively TRBD1 (6 bases). V shed 0 bases and J shed 5 bases, with 13 bases lying between them. The length of the CDR3 is 15 residues. The germline gives CDR1 LNHDA, CDR2 SQIVND (reference sequence).

The CDR3 loop is CASSIGTNYEQYF. The CDR3 nucleotides read TGTGCCAGTAGTATAGGGACTAACTACGAGCAGTACTTC. The rearrangement links TRBV19 to TRBJ2-7, with D possibly TRBD2 on 6 matching bases. With 1 base removed from V and 3 bases from J, the gap between germline ends came to 7 bases. This CDR3 has 13 amino acids. Germline CDR1 is LNHDA and CDR2 is SQIVND (reference sequence).

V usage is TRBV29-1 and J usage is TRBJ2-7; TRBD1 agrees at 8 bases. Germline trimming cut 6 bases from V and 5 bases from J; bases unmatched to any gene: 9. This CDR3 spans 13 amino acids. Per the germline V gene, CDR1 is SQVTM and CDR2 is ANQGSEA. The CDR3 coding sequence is TGCAGCGTACGGACAGGGAGTAAGAACGAGCAGTACTTC. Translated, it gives CSVRTGSKNEQYF.

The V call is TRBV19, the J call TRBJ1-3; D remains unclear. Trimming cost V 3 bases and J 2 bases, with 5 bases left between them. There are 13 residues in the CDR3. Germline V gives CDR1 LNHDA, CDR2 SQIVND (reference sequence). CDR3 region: CASSMWPGNTIYF. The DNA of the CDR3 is TGTGCCAGTAGTATGTGGCCTGGAAACACCATATATTTT.

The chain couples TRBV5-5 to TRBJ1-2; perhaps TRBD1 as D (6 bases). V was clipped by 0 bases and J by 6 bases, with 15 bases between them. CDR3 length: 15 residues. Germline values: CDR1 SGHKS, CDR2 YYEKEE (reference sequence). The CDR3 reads CASSLDRGGWDGYTF. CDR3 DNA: TGTGCCAGCAGCTTGGATCGGGGGGGCTGGGATGGCTACACCTTC.

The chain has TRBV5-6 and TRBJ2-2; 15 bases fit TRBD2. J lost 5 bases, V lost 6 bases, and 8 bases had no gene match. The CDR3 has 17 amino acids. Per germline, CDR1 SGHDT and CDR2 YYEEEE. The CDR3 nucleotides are TGTGCCAGCACCCCCGGACTAGCGGGAGGGAGTACCGGGGAGCTGTTTTTT. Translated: CASTPGLAGGSTGELFF.

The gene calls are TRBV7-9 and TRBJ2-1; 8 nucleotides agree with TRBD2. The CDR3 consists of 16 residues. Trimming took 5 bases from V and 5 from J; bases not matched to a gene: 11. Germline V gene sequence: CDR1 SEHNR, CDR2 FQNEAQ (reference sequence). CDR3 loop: CASSIPGRGDDNEQFF. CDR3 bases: TGTGCCAGCAGCATCCCCGGGCGGGGGGATGACAATGAGCAGTTCTTC.

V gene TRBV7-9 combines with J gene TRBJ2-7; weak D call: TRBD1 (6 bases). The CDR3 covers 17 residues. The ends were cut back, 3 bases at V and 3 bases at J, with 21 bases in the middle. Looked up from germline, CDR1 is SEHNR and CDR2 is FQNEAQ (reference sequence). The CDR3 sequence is CASSFTSGAQIFYEQYF. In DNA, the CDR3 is TGTGCCAGCAGCTTCACATCAGGGGCCCAAATATTCTACGAGCAGTACTTC.

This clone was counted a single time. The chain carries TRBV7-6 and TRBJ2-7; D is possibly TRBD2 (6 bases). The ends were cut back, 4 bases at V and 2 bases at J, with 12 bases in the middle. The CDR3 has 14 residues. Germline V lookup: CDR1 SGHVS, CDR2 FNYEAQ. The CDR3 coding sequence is TGTGCCAGCAGCTCTTCCGGGAGCACCTACGAGCAGTACTTC. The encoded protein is CASSSSGSTYEQYF.

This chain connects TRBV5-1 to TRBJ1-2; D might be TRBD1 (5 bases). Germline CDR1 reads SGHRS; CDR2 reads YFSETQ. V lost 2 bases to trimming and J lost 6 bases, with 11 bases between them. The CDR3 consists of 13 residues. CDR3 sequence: CASSFIGEDGYTF. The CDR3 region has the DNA TGCGCCAGCAGCTTCATAGGGGAAGATGGCTACACCTTC.

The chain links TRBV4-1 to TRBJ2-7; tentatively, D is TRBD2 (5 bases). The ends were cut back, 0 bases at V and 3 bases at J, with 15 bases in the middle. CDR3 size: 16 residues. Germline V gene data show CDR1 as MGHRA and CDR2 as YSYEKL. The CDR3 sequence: CASSQEPARVDYEQYF. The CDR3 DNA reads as TGCGCCAGCAGCCAAGAGCCCGCGCGGGTAGACTACGAGCAGTACTTC.

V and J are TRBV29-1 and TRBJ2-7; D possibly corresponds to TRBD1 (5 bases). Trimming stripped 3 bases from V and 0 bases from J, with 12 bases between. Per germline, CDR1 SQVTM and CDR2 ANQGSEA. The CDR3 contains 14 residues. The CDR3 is CSVEDRRDSYEQYF. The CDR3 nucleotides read TGCAGCGTTGAGGATCGCAGGGACTCCTACGAGCAGTACTTC.

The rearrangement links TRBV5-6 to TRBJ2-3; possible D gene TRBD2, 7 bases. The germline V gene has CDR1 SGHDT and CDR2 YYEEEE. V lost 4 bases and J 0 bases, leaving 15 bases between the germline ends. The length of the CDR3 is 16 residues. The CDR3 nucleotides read TGTGCCAGCAGCCGGGGGGCAGGAGGTAGCACAGATACGCAGTATTTT. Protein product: CASSRGAGGSTDTQYF.

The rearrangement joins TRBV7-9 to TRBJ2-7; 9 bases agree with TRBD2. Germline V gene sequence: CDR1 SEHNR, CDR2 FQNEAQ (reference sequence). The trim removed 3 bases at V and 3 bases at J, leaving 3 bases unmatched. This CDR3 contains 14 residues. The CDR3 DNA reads TGTGCCAGCAGCTTCAAGACTAGCGGCTACGAGCAGTACTTC. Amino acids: CASSFKTSGYEQYF.

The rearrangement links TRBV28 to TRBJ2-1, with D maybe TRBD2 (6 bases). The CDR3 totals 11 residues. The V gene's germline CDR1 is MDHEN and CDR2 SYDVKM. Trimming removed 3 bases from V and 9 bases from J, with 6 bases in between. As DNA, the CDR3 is TGTGCCAGCAGTTTGGGGGGTGAGCAGTTCTTC. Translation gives CASSLGGEQFF.

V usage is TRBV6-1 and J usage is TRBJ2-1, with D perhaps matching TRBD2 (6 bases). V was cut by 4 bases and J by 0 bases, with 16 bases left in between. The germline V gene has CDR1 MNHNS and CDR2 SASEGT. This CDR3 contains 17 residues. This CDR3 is CASSGFLAESSYNEQFF. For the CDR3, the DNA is TGTGCCAGCAGTGGCTTCTTAGCGGAAAGCTCCTACAATGAGCAGTTCTTC.

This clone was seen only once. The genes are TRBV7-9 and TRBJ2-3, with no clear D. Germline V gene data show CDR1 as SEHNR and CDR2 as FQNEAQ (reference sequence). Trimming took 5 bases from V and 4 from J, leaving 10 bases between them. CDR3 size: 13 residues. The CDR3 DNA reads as TGTGCCAGCAGCCGCCCCCGGGCAGATACGCAGTATTTT. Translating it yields CASSRPRADTQYF.

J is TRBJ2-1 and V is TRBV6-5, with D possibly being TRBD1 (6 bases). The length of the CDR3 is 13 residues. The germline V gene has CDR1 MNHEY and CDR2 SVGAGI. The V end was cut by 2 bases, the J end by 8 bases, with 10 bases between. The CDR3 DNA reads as TGTGCCAGCAGTTACATCAGGGGAGATGAGCAGTTCTTC. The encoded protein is CASSYIRGDEQFF.

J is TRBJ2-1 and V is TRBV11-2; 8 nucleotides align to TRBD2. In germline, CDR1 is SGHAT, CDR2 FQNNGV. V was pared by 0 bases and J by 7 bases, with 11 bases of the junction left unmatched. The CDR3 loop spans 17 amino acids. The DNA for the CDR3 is TGTGCCAGCAGCTTAGAACTCCACCCGGGGGGGCGGAATGAGCAGTTCTTC. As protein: CASSLELHPGGRNEQFF.

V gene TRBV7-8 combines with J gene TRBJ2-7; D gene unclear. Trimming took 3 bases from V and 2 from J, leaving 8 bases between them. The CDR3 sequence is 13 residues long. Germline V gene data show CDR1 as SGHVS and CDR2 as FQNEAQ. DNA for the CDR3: TGTGCCAGCAGCTTGAGGAGTGCCTACGAGCAGTACTTC. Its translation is CASSLRSAYEQYF.

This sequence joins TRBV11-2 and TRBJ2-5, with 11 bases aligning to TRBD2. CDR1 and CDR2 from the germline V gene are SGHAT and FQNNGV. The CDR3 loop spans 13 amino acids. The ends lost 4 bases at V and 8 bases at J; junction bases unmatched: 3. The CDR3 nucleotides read TGTGCCAGCAGCTCCGGGACTAGCGGAACCCAGTACTTC. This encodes CASSSGTSGTQYF.